A single sample is the source of the 12 T cell receptor beta chains below, sequenced in a study of CD8 T cells in ankylosing spondylitis. MiXCR, applied by TCRdb to the 5' RACE reads, yields one record per CDR3 protein. The repertoire holds roughly 130,000 distinct CDR3 sequences, with over 6.5% as singletons. Sequenced: blood, either unsorted or a sorted T cell fraction (not recorded which). The receptors were sampled from a male donor with ankylosing spondylitis or in good health (not recorded which).

This chain joins TRBV7-9 and TRBJ2-1; no reliable D call. In germline, CDR1 is SEHNR, CDR2 FQNEAQ (reference sequence). V was pared by 0 bases and J by 10 bases, with 10 bases between. This CDR3 contains 13 residues. CDR3 nucleotide sequence: TGTGCCAGCAGCTTAGCAGTAGCAGGCGAGCAGTTCTTC. It encodes CASSLAVAGEQFF.

This clonotype was found many times. The chain links TRBV7-3 to TRBJ2-1; TRBD2 matches 10 bases. The V segment lost 0 bases and the J segment 0 bases; nucleotides outside the gene matches: 5. This CDR3 is built from 18 residues. Germline CDR1 reads SGHTA; CDR2 reads FQGTGA. Here the CDR3 reads CASSLTGTSANSYNEQFF. The CDR3 nucleotides read TGTGCCAGCAGCTTAACAGGGACTAGCGCAAACTCCTACAATGAGCAGTTCTTC.

This clonotype was counted many times. The chain employs TRBV28 and TRBJ2-3; D is uncertain. The CDR3 loop spans 14 amino acids. The germline gives CDR1 MDHEN, CDR2 SYDVKM. The V end was cut by 2 bases, the J end by 2 bases, with 8 bases between. In nucleotides, the CDR3 is TGTGCCAGCAGTTTACCCGACCTCACAGATACGCAGTATTTT. Encoded protein: CASSLPDLTDTQYF.

V and J are TRBV5-1 and TRBJ2-5, with 10 bases identical to TRBD1. Germline CDR1 SGHRS, CDR2 YFSETQ. CDR3 length: 15 amino acids. V dropped 4 bases and J dropped 2; count of bases not matched to a gene: 5. The CDR3, as DNA: TGCGCCAGCAGCCTCGGACAGGGGGGGCAAGAGACCCAGTACTTC. Translation gives CASSLGQGGQETQYF.

This clonotype was recorded many times. The chain combines TRBV7-9 with TRBJ1-1; maybe TRBD1 (5 bases). CDR3 length: 12 residues. Germline V gene sequence: CDR1 SEHNR, CDR2 FQNEAQ (reference sequence). Trimming removed 5 bases from V and 4 bases from J, with 8 bases in between. This CDR3 reads CASSPTATEAFF. The DNA for the CDR3 is TGTGCCAGCAGCCCGACAGCCACTGAAGCTTTCTTT.

This clonotype was seen ten or more times. The chain has TRBV20-1 and TRBJ2-1; D not certain. This CDR3 has 12 amino acids. CDR1 DFQATT and CDR2 SNEGSKA come from the germline V gene (reference sequence). The V end lost 0 bases, the J end lost 9 bases, and 9 bases lay between the germline ends. The DNA for the CDR3 is TGCAGTGCTAGAGATGTTCCCGGTGAGCAGTTCTTC. Its protein is CSARDVPGEQFF.

The chain recombines TRBV20-1 with TRBJ1-1; a weak D match, TRBD1 (5 bases). The V end lost 5 bases, the J end lost 0 bases, and 10 bases lay between the germline ends. The CDR3 length is 13 residues. Germline V gene sequence: CDR1 DFQATT, CDR2 SNEGSKA (reference sequence). The CDR3 sequence: CSALQVMNTEAFF. For the CDR3, the DNA is TGCAGTGCTTTACAGGTTATGAACACTGAAGCTTTCTTT.

This chain uses TRBV30 with TRBJ1-1; 7 bases fit TRBD1. Germline values: CDR1 GTSNPN, CDR2 SVGIG (reference sequence). V shed 8 bases and J 5 bases; nucleotides not matched to a gene: 8. The CDR3 sequence is 12 residues long. The DNA of the CDR3 is TGTGCCGGCAACAGGGGAGGTACTGAAGCTTTCTTT. This codes for CAGNRGGTEAFF. The full variable domain, with the rest looked up from reference TRBV30 and TRBJ1-1, is SQTIHQWPATLVQPVGSPLSLECTVEGTSNPNLYWYRQAAGRGLQLLFYSVGIGQISSEVPQNLSASRPQDRQFILSSKKLLLSDSGFYLCAGNRGGTEAFFGQGTRLTVV.

This clonotype was seen ten or more times. The chain joins TRBV10-3 to TRBJ1-2; the D is unclear. V was trimmed by 0 bases and J by 1 base, leaving 6 bases between them. Germline V gene lookup returns CDR1 ENHRY and CDR2 SYGVKD. CDR3 length: 14 residues. The CDR3 bases are TGTGCCATCAGTGAGTCGCCCAATAACTATGGCTACACCTTC. Its protein is CAISESPNNYGYTF.

This clonotype was seen ten or more times. The V call is TRBV5-1, the J call TRBJ2-1, with 10 bases matching TRBD1. The CDR3 is made up of 15 amino acids. Per germline, CDR1 SGHRS and CDR2 YFSETQ. The V segment lost 2 bases and the J segment 4 bases; nucleotides outside the gene matches: 3. The CDR3 loop reads CASSFGTGEYNEQFF. CDR3 bases: TGCGCCAGCAGCTTCGGGACAGGGGAATACAATGAGCAGTTCTTC.

Many counts were recorded for this clonotype. This chain connects TRBV5-1 to TRBJ1-2; the D is unclear. V was cut by 4 bases and J by 4 bases, with 14 bases left in between. This CDR3 is 14 amino acids long. Germline V lookup: CDR1 SGHRS, CDR2 YFSETQ. In DNA form, the CDR3 reads TGCGCCAGCAGCCCCCCCGTCGGAACCTATGGCTACACCTTC. Its protein is CASSPPVGTYGYTF.

At least ten counts were recorded for this clonotype. The genes are TRBV4-2 and TRBJ2-1; D is possibly TRBD1 (8 bases). CDR3 length equals 16 residues. Trimming removed 4 bases from V and 6 bases from J, with 19 bases in between. CDR1 is LGHNA, CDR2 YNFKEQ, per germline. CDR3 in DNA: TGTGCCAGCAGCCGGACCGGGGGGACAGGAGGCAATGAGCAGTTCTTC. Its translation: CASSRTGGTGGNEQFF.